This TCR beta chain was recorded in a study of patients and donors after allogeneic stem cell transplantation. TCRdb reanalysed the RT-PCR reads using MiXCR and keeps one entry per CDR3 protein. The table shows approximately 150,000 distinct CDR3 sequences, with around 28% occurring only once. This clonotype was observed a handful of times. CDR3 length equals 12 residues. CDR1 is SGHVS and CDR2 is FQNEAQ in the germline V gene. V dropped 11 bases and J dropped 3 bases, with 13 bases sitting between them. The receptor comes from a human donor who was either an allogeneic HSCT recipient or a stem cell or donor lymphocyte infusion donor (not recorded which). It is not recorded whose cells these are; they may come from a transplant donor. The chain carries TRBV7-8 and TRBJ1-1; a weak D match, TRBD1 (5 bases). The sample was blood, either unsorted or a sorted T cell fraction (not recorded which). CDR3 residues: CAVVGPDTEAFF. Here the CDR3 DNA reads TGTGCCGTAGTGGGACCCGACACTGAAGCTTTCTTT.